The source of this TCR beta chain is a study of beta chain features in type 1 diabetes. Comment on this clone: The antigen is unknown.

Expressed TCRB transcripts were sequenced because the entire RNA isolate underwent reverse transcription. Clones were sequenced by immunoSEQ multiplex PCR, and TCRdb holds only the in-frame ones, with some missing. The sample gives 350,000 to 450,000 clones, around 13% of which show up once; roughly 0.0097% is in the top ten. General observations from the study: In every one of the four CD4+ subsets, TCRB CDR3s were moderately but significantly shorter in Type 1 diabetes patients.

The CDR3 has 13 amino acids. Germline CDR1 reads GTSNPN; CDR2 reads SVGIG (reference sequence). V was trimmed by 0 bases and J by 8 bases, leaving 13 bases between them. The sample comprised naive CD4+ T cells from blood. The chain recombines TRBV30 with TRBJ1-2; possibly TRBD1 for D (5 bases). The TCR originated in a woman under 30 with type 1 diabetes. The CDR3 loop is CAWSVLSGVGYTF. For the CDR3, the DNA is TGTGCCTGGAGTGTACTCTCGGGGGTAGGCTACACCTTC.